The clone carrying this T cell receptor (beta chain) was recorded a few times. Its antigen is as yet unknown. TCRdb reanalysed the RT-PCR reads using MiXCR and keeps one entry per CDR3 protein. Here the sample spans hundreds of thousands of distinct CDR3 sequences, roughly 13% being singletons. The data stem from a study of response to subunit inactivated influenza vaccine. Points from the study as a whole: With each seasonal influenza vaccination, the authors suggested, few new T cells are recruited.

Sequenced material: PBMCs from blood, taken about 40 days after vaccination. This clonotype originated in a man over 45 who received an inactivated influenza vaccine.

In DNA form, the CDR3 reads TGCGCCAGCAGCATAACCCGGGACAGGAAGAACACTGAAGCTTTCTTT. Translation gives CASSITRDRKNTEAFF. The chain employs TRBV5-1 and TRBJ1-1; 8 bases line up with TRBD1. This CDR3 spans 16 amino acids. Germline V gene lookup returns CDR1 SGHRS and CDR2 YFSETQ. The trim removed 4 bases at V and 1 base at J, leaving 9 bases unmatched.